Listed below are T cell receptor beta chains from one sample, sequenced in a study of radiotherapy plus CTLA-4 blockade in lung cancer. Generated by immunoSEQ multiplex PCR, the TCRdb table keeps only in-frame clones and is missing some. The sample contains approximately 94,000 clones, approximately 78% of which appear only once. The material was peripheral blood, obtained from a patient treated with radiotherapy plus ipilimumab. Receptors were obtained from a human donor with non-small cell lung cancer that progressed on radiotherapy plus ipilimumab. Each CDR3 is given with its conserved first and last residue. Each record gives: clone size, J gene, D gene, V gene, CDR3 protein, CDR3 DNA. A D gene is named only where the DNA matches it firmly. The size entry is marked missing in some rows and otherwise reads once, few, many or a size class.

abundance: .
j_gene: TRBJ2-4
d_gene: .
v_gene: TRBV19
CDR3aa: CASSRAGVGAKNIQYF
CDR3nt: TGTGCCAGTAGTCGAGCCGGGGTGGGAGCCAAAAACATTCAGTACTTC

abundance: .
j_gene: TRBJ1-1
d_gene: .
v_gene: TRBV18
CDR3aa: CASSSERGTEAFF
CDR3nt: TGTGCCAGCTCTAGCGAAAGGGGGACTGAAGCTTTCTTT

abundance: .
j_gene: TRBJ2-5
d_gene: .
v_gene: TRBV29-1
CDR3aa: CSVEASRVVETQYF
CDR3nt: TGCAGCGTTGAAGCCTCCCGGGTGGTAGAGACCCAGTACTTC

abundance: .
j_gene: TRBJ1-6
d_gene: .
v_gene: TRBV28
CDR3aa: CASSLRGSLGSPLHF
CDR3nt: TGTGCCAGCAGTTTAAGGGGCAGTTTGGGGTCACCCCTCCACTTT

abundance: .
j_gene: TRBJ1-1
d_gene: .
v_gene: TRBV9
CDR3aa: CASSVAGGGAFF
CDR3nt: TGTGCCAGCAGCGTAGCCGGAGGGGGGGCTTTCTTT

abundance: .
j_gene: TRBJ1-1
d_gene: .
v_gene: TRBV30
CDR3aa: CAWSVRQRDEAFF
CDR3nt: TGTGCCTGGAGTGTCCGGCAGCGCGACGAAGCTTTCTTT

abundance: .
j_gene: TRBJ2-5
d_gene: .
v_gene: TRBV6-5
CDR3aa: CASSYLETQYF
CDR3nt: TGTGCCAGCAGTTACCTTGAGACCCAGTACTTC

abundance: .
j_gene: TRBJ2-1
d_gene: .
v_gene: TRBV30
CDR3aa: CAWRVSGAGRYNEQFF
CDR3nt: TGTGCCTGGAGAGTCTCCGGGGCGGGACGATACAATGAGCAGTTCTTC

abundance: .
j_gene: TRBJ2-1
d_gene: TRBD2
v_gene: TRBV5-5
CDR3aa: CASSPTSGEFF
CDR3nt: TGTGCCAGCAGCCCGACGAGCGGGGAGTTCTTC

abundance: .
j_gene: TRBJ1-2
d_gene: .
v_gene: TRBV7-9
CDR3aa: CASSPPGAANYGYTF
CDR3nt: TGTGCCAGCAGCCCCCCCGGGGCGGCCAACTATGGCTACACCTTC

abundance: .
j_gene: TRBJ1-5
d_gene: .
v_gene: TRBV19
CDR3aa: CASSIGKGDQPQHF
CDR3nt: TGTGCCAGTAGTATAGGGAAGGGAGATCAGCCCCAGCATTTT

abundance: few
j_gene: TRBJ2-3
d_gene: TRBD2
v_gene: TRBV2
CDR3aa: CASIGTGLAGSDTQYF
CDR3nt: TGTGCCAGCATAGGGACGGGACTAGCGGGGTCAGATACGCAGTATTTT

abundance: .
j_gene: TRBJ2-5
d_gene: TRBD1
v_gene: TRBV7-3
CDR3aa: CASSEGQSETQYF
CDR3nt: TGTGCCAGCAGCGAGGGACAGTCAGAGACCCAGTACTTC

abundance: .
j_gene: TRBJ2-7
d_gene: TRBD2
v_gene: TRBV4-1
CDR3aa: CASSLRLAAVPYEQYF
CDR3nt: TGCGCCAGCAGCCTTCGACTAGCTGCGGTCCCCTACGAGCAGTACTTC

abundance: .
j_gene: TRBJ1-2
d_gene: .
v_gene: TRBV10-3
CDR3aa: CAIFQEGDGYTF
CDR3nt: TGTGCCATCTTTCAGGAGGGGGATGGCTACACCTTC